The T cell receptor beta chain described here comes from a study of cytomegalovirus exposure and HLA in healthy donors. Germline lookup yields CDR1 MNHNY and CDR2 SVGAGI (reference sequence). The V end was cut by 5 bases, the J end by 0 bases, with 9 bases between. The CDR3 spans 14 residues. Findings of the study overall: According to an earlier analysis, most TCR beta V segments yielded productive rearrangements about 87% or about 30% of the time. Using a false discovery rate of 0.05, a later analysis showed that approximately 17,000 TCR beta sequences were associated with HLA alleles. A later analysis found common viral pathogens apparently linked to several of the most significant clusters.

Comments on this clone: The antigen is not known.

13 Jbeta primers and 60 Vbeta primers were used for the PCR. Assay: immunoSEQ multiplex PCR; the TCRdb copy retains only in-frame clones and omits some. The table shows around 94,000 clones, with approximately 77% occurring only once. The sequenced sample consisted of PBMCs. The receptor comes from a human donor in good health. The chain recombines TRBV6-6 with TRBJ2-3; tentative D call: TRBD1 (6 bases). The CDR3 bases are TGTGCCAGCAGTCAGGGGCGAAGCACAGATACGCAGTATTTT. Translation: CASSQGRSTDTQYF.